This T cell receptor (beta chain) was recovered during a study of tumor-infiltrating lymphocytes in primary liver carcinoma. Study-level information: Samples returned roughly 3.65 to 8 million productive TCRbeta reads each. Read depth did not differ significantly between tissue types.

Investigators took RNA and DNA out together from roughly 21-30 mg of unsorted bulk tissue. Whole-study findings and limits: Tumor region pairs outstripped tumor-adjacent and tumor-blood pairs in overlap.

Germline V gene data show CDR1 as SGHAT and CDR2 as FQNNGV. CDR3 length: 16 residues. The template, roughly 510 ng total RNA, yielded TCR beta cDNA made with a constant-region primer. Modified slightly, ARM-PCR produced TCR beta libraries over three nested multiplex PCR rounds. Forward primers for TRBV1-TRBV30 and a C-beta reverse primer served the first two PCR rounds, at 10 cycles each. TCRdb ran MiXCR on the multiplex PCR reads and lists one entry per CDR3 protein. The table has fewer than 110,000 distinct CDR3 sequences, around 71% seen once. In the case of this clonotype: The antigen is undetermined. A read error may account for a junction end that differs from germline.

The specimen sequenced was liver tumor tissue from sampling region 2. Subset denoted: tumor region T2, inferior pole. J is TRBJ2-5 and V is TRBV11-2; a possible D gene is TRBD2 (5 bases). The receptor comes from a woman aged 55-75 years with primary liver carcinoma and hepatitis B virus infection. CDR3 sequence (DNA): TGTGGCAGCAGTTACTCCCGTGGTAGAGGGAGAGAGACCCAGTACTTC. Protein sequence: CGSSYSRGRGRETQYF.